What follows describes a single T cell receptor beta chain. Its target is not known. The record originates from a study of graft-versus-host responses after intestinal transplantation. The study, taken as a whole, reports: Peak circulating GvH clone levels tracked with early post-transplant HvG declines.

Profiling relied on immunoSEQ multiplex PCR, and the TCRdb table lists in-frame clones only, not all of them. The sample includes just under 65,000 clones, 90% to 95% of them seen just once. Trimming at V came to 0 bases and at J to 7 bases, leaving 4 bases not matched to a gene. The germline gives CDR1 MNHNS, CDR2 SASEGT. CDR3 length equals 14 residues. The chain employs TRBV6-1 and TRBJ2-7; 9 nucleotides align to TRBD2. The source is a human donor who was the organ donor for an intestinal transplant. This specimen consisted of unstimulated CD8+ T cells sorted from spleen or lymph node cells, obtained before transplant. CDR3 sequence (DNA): TGTGCCAGCAGTGAAGCTAGCGGGAGTGCTGAGCAGTACTTC. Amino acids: CASSEASGSAEQYF.